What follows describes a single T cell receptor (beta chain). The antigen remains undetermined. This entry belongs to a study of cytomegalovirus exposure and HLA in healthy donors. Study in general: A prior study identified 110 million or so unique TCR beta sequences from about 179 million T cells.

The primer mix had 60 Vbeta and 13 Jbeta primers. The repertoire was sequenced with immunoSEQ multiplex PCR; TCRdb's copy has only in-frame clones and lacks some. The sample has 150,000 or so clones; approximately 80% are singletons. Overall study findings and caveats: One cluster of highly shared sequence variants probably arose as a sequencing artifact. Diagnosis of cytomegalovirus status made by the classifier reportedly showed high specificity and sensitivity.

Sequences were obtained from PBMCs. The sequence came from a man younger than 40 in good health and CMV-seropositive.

The CDR3: CATRTGGSEKLFF. The CDR3, as DNA: TGTGCCACCCGGACAGGGGGCAGTGAAAAACTGTTTTTT. The V and J genes are TRBV28 and TRBJ1-4, with 11 bases identical to TRBD1. Germline V CDR1 and CDR2: MDHEN, SYDVKM. Trimming at V came to 10 bases and at J to 7 bases, leaving 5 bases not matched to a gene. The length of the CDR3 is 13 residues.